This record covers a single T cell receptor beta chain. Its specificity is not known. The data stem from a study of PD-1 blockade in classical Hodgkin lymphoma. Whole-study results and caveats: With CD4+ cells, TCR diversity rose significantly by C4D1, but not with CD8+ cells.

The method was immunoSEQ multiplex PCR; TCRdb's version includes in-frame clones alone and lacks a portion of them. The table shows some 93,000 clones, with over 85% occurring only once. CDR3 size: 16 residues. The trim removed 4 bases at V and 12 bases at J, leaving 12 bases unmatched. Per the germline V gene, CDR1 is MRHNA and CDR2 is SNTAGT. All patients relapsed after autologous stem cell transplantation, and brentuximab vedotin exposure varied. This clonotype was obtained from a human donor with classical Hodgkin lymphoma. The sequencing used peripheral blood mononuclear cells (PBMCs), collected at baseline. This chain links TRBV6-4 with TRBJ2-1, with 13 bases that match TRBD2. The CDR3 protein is CASSAVQTSGRNWQFF. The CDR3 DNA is TGTGCCAGCAGTGCCGTACAGACTAGCGGGAGGAATTGGCAGTTCTTC.